The 23 T cell receptor beta chains presented below share a single source sample, sequenced in a study of post-analysis software for immune sequencing data. These receptors have no known antigen. Built from TCR beta cDNA, the libraries had unique molecular identifiers in them. TCRdb re-derived calls from the PCR reads in MiXCR, one entry per CDR3 protein. The sample holds about 820,000 distinct CDR3 sequences, around 50% seen once. Study-wide points: Patients showed TRBV5-6, TRBV5-1 and TRBV20-1 among five TRBV segments more frequent than in controls.

The sample consisted of blood. These receptor sequences come from a girl between 10 and 17 years old with multiple sclerosis.

The chain combines TRBV20-1 with TRBJ2-5; D possibly uses TRBD1 or TRBD2 (6 bases each). Germline V gene data show CDR1 as DFQATT and CDR2 as SNEGSKA (reference sequence). The CDR3 is 17 residues long. The ends were cut back, 6 bases at V and 11 bases at J, with 34 bases in the middle. This CDR3 reads CSAIKGGGGTLKGEQYF. As DNA, the CDR3 is TGCAGTGCCATCAAAGGGGGTGGCGGGACCCTTAAAGGGGAGCAGTACTTC.

This sequence joins TRBV29-1 and TRBJ1-2; D is possibly TRBD1 (6 bases). V lost 4 bases to trimming and J lost 1 base, with 13 bases between them. Germline V gene data show CDR1 as SQVTM and CDR2 as ANQGSEA. CDR3 length equals 14 residues. The CDR3 spells CSVGAGVGNYGYTF. The CDR3 DNA follows: TGCAGCGTTGGAGCAGGGGTTGGTAACTATGGCTACACCTTC.

The chain links TRBV18 to TRBJ2-3; D ambiguous. Germline lookup yields CDR1 KGHSH and CDR2 LQKENI. The CDR3 is 16 residues long. V lost 0 bases and J 7 bases, leaving 17 bases between the germline ends. The CDR3 sequence is CASSPPPSIRGNTQYF. CDR3 sequence (DNA): TGTGCCAGCTCACCACCGCCCTCCATCCGAGGAAATACGCAGTATTTT. The entire variable domain, with the rest obtained from reference TRBV18 and TRBJ2-3, is as follows: NAGVMQNPRHLVRRRGQEARLRCSPMKGHSHVYWYRQLPEEGLKFMVYLQKENIIDESGMPKERFSAEFPKEGPSILRIQQVVRGDSAAYFCASSPPPSIRGNTQYFGPGTRLTVL.

The chain uses TRBV2 and TRBJ2-6; D unclear. CDR1 SNHLY and CDR2 FYNNEI come from the germline V gene. CDR3 length equals 13 residues. The V and J ends lost 4 bases and 4 bases respectively, with 5 bases between them. The CDR3 sequence: CASSGGGANVLTF. The CDR3 nucleotides read TGTGCCAGCAGTGGGGGAGGGGCCAACGTCCTGACTTTC. Supplemented by reference TRBV2 and TRBJ2-6, the full variable domain reads EPEVTQTPSHQVTQMGQEVILRCVPISNHLYFYWYRQILGQKVEFLVSFYNNEISEKSEIFDDQFSVERPDGSNFTLKIRSTKLEDSAMYFCASSGGGANVLTFGAGSRLTVL.

The chain links TRBV7-2 to TRBJ2-7, with D perhaps matching TRBD2 (6 bases). CDR1 and CDR2 (germline): SGHTA, FQGNSA. This CDR3 has 15 amino acids. Trimming cost V 4 bases and J 0 bases, with 13 bases left between them. The CDR3 nucleotides are TGTGCCAGCAGCTCCCAGGCGGGGCACTCCTACGAGCAGTACTTC. This gives the protein CASSSQAGHSYEQYF.

J is TRBJ2-7 and V is TRBV18; D is unresolved. Germline loops: CDR1 KGHSH, CDR2 LQKENI. V dropped 6 bases and J dropped 2 bases, with 17 bases sitting between them. This CDR3 comprises 15 residues. The CDR3 sequence: CASSPFGGVTYEQYF. The CDR3 DNA sequence: TGTGCCAGCTCGCCCTTTGGTGGCGTCACCTACGAGCAGTACTTC.

In this sample, this clonotype turned up a few times. The V gene is TRBV12-3 or TRBV12-4, the J gene TRBJ2-7; TRBD2 matches at 9 bases. Losses at the gene ends were 6 bases for V and 0 bases for J; bases not matched to a gene: 6. The length of the CDR3 is 15 residues. CDR3: CASSHLAGSSYEQYF. CDR3 sequence (DNA): TGTGCCAGCAGCCACCTAGCGGGGAGCTCCTACGAGCAGTACTTC.

The chain combines TRBV9 with TRBJ2-3; the match to TRBD1 covers 7 bases. Germline loops: CDR1 SGDLS, CDR2 YYNGEE. The CDR3 loop spans 14 amino acids. J was trimmed by 4 bases and V by 4 bases; bases with no gene match: 6. The CDR3 region is CASSTRQGADTQYF. CDR3 nucleotide sequence: TGTGCCAGCAGCACTAGACAGGGCGCAGATACGCAGTATTTT.

In this sample, this clonotype turned up once. The rearrangement uses TRBV5-1 and TRBJ1-1; a possible D gene is TRBD1 (5 bases). CDR3 length: 14 residues. Deletions cut 4 bases from V and 3 bases from J, with 13 bases between. Germline V CDR1 and CDR2: SGHRS, YFSETQ. CDR3 sequence (DNA): TGCGCCAGCAGCGCCTCCGGGACCGACACTGAAGCTTTCTTT. This sequence encodes CASSASGTDTEAFF.

The rearrangement links TRBV5-1 to TRBJ1-5, with unresolved D. This CDR3 region has 15 residues. Germline loops: CDR1 SGHRS, CDR2 YFSETQ. The V end was cut by 4 bases, the J end by 5 bases, with 16 bases between. In DNA, the CDR3 is TGCGCCAGCAGCCCCCACTTTGGAATTGATCAGCCCCAGCATTTT. Protein product: CASSPHFGIDQPQHF.

The J gene is TRBJ1-2, the V gene TRBV11-2; tentatively, D is TRBD1 (5 bases). The germline gives CDR1 SGHAT, CDR2 FQNNGV. The CDR3 has 14 amino acids. The V end lost 0 bases, the J end lost 3 bases, and 8 bases lay between the germline ends. Here the CDR3 reads CASSLDRAYYGYTF. The DNA for the CDR3 is TGTGCCAGCAGCTTAGACAGGGCGTACTATGGCTACACCTTC.

V is TRBV5-6 and J is TRBJ2-5; either TRBD1 or TRBD2 may supply D (5 bases each). Trimming took 0 bases from V and 10 from J, leaving 22 bases between them. From germline, CDR1 is SGHDT and CDR2 YYEEEE. The CDR3 totals 16 residues. DNA for the CDR3: TGTGCCAGCAGCTTGGCCGGGACGGGACGTCACATTGTCCAGTACTTC. Translating gives CASSLAGTGRHIVQYF.

This clonotype occurred a few times. J is TRBJ1-2 and V is TRBV29-1; 7 bases agree with TRBD1. The junction had 7 bases not matched to a gene; V was cut back by 4 bases and J by 8 bases. Germline V gene sequence: CDR1 SQVTM, CDR2 ANQGSEA. CDR3 length: 12 residues. This chain's CDR3 is CSVAGTAGGYTF. Here the CDR3 DNA reads TGCAGCGTTGCAGGGACAGCGGGGGGCTACACCTTC.

The CDR3 DNA reads TGTGCCAGCAGCTACAGCCGTAGGGACAGCCAAGAGACCCAGTACTTC. This sequence encodes CASSYSRRDSQETQYF. The gene calls are TRBV7-9 and TRBJ2-5; 7 bases line up with TRBD1. The V segment lost 4 bases and the J segment 1 base; nucleotides outside the gene matches: 9. This CDR3 is built from 16 residues. The germline gives CDR1 SEHNR, CDR2 FQNEAQ (reference sequence).

As DNA, the CDR3 is TGTGCCAGCAGTGCACCGGGACAGGGAGGTTACGAGCAGTACTTC. Amino acid sequence: CASSAPGQGGYEQYF. The chain recombines TRBV25-1 with TRBJ2-7; 9 bases fit TRBD1. The germline gives CDR1 MGHDK, CDR2 SYGVNS. The CDR3 has 15 amino acids. Unmatched junction bases numbered 8, after V lost 4 bases and J lost 4 bases.

The chain has TRBV7-3 and TRBJ2-1; no firm D call. V was pared by 5 bases and J by 3 bases, with 14 bases between. The germline CDR1 and CDR2 sequences are SGHTA and FQGTGA. CDR3 length: 15 residues. In DNA, the CDR3 is TGTGCCAGCAGCCGAGACGGATTGGACTACAATGAGCAGTTCTTC. Protein product: CASSRDGLDYNEQFF.

This clonotype was counted only a few times. J is TRBJ1-1 and V is TRBV7-2; the D gene is possibly TRBD1 (6 bases). There are 15 residues in the CDR3. V gave up 5 bases and J gave up 0 bases, with 13 bases separating them. CDR1 is SGHTA and CDR2 is FQGNSA in the germline V gene. The CDR3 DNA follows: TGTGCCAGCAGCACACCACAGGGTATGAACACTGAAGCTTTCTTT. Residues: CASSTPQGMNTEAFF.

The chain couples TRBV12-3 or TRBV12-4 to TRBJ2-1, with D uncertain. Trimming removed 6 bases from V and 10 bases from J, with 13 bases in between. This CDR3 has 12 amino acids. This chain's CDR3 is CASSPSYYEQFF. DNA of the CDR3: TGTGCCAGCAGCCCTAGTTACTACGAGCAGTTCTTC.

Written as DNA, the CDR3 is TGTGCCAGCATGCTCCTGGGTAGCTCCTACGAGCAGTACTTC. Its protein is CASMLLGSSYEQYF. The V and J genes are TRBV12-3 or TRBV12-4 and TRBJ2-7; D uncertain. V dropped 7 bases and J dropped 0 bases, with 13 bases sitting between them. This CDR3 has 14 amino acids.

The V and J genes are TRBV12-3 or TRBV12-4 and TRBJ1-6; tentatively, D is TRBD1 (5 bases). This CDR3 spans 14 amino acids. V gave up 8 bases and J gave up 7 bases, with 15 bases separating them. The CDR3 DNA follows: TGTGCCAGCGGGGCTCCGGGTGTAAATTCACCCCTCCACTTT. Translation gives CASGAPGVNSPLHF.

The rearrangement uses TRBV24-1 and TRBJ2-3, with D possibly TRBD2 on 6 matching bases. V lost 9 bases and J lost 4, with 10 bases in between. Germline lookup yields CDR1 KGHDR and CDR2 SFDVKD. The CDR3 runs to 12 residues. The CDR3 loop is CATGGTADTQYF. In DNA, the CDR3 is TGTGCCACCGGGGGGACCGCAGATACGCAGTATTTT.

The gene calls are TRBV4-2 and TRBJ2-1; TRBD2 aligns across 11 bases. The ends lost 0 bases at V and 6 bases at J; junction bases unmatched: 4. Germline CDR1 and CDR2: LGHNA and YNFKEQ. CDR3 length: 16 amino acids. CDR3 residues: CASSQDHGTSGNEQFF. In nucleotides, the CDR3 is TGTGCCAGCAGCCAAGATCATGGGACTAGCGGCAATGAGCAGTTCTTC.

This clonotype has just one count. The chain recombines TRBV11-2 with TRBJ2-7, with 13 bases lining up with TRBD2. Judging by the DNA end, TRBJ2-5 fits better; the J call may be wrong. The V gene's germline CDR1 is SGHAT and CDR2 FQNNGV. CDR3 length: 16 amino acids. The DNA of the CDR3 is TGTGCCAGCAGCTCCGGACTAGCGGGAGAGGCAGAGACCCAGTACTTC. This gives the protein CASSSGLAGEAETQYF.